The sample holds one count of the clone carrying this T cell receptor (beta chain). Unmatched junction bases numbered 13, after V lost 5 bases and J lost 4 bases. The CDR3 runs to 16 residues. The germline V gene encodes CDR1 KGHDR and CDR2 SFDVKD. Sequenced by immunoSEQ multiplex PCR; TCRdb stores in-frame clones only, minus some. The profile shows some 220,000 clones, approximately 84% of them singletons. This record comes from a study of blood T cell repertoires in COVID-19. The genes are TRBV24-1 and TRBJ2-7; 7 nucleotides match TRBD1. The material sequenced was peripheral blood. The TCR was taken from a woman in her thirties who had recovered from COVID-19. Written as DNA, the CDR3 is TGTGCCACCAGTGGCCCGAGCGGAGACAGGGAGTACGAGCAGTACTTC. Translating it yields CATSGPSGDREYEQYF.